Described below is a single T cell receptor beta chain sequence and its context. Trimming shortened V by 5 bases and J by 0 bases, and 8 bases separated the two germline ends. Germline lookup yields CDR1 SEHNR and CDR2 FQNEAQ (reference sequence). CDR3 size: 14 residues. Generated by immunoSEQ multiplex PCR, the TCRdb table keeps only in-frame clones and is missing some. The sample consists of about 1.5 million clones, approximately 96% of them appearing once. This specimen comes from a study of shared clonotypes between healthy human individuals. Naive CD4+ cells were CD45RA-selected; the remaining cells were memory.

The TCR was taken from a man in his thirties or forties in good health. Material: naive CD4+ T cells sorted from blood. The subset denotes: CD45RA+ positively selected. This chain connects TRBV7-9 to TRBJ1-5; TRBD1 might be the D (5 bases). In nucleotides, the CDR3 is TGTGCCAGCAGCCCCGACAGTAGCAATCAGCCCCAGCATTTT. Encoded protein: CASSPDSSNQPQHF.